These T cell receptor beta chains were read from a single sample in a study of OX40 agonist ivuxolimab in advanced cancers. The protocol was immunoSEQ multiplex PCR, while the TCRdb copy is restricted to in-frame clones and leaves out a portion. The data hold about 100,000 clones, with roughly 90% observed a single time. The sample consisted of CD4+ or CD8+ T cells sorted from blood, taken in a trial of the OX40 agonist ivuxolimab. The receptor source for this set is an adult with an advanced solid tumor such as melanoma, head and neck, liver or kidney cancer. Both conserved end residues are part of each CDR3. The D gene is left open where the match is weak. Clone size is given for some rows only: seen once, a few or many times, or a class if the clone is expanded.

TRBJ2-7,-,-,TRBV5-1,CASSSIREYEQYF,TGCGCCAGCAGCTCGATACGGGAATACGAGCAGTACTTC
TRBJ2-1,-,TRBD2,TRBV29-1,CSARRLAGGSEQFF,TGCAGCGCAAGGCGACTAGCGGGAGGTTCTGAGCAGTTCTTC
TRBJ1-5,-,-,TRBV5-4,CASSGTPYQPQHF,TGTGCCAGCAGTGGGACACCATATCAGCCCCAGCATTTT
TRBJ1-6,-,-,TRBV21-1,CASSTEGSLSALHF,TGTGCCAGCAGCACCGAGGGATCCTTATCGGCCCTCCACTTT
TRBJ1-4,-,TRBD1,TRBV7-6,CASRKGGSNEKLFF,TGTGCCAGCAGAAAAGGGGGCTCCAATGAAAAACTGTTTTTT
TRBJ2-6,-,TRBD1,TRBV30,CATRDRSNPLWANVLTF,TGTGCCACCCGGGACAGGTCTAACCCTCTCTGGGCCAACGTCCTGACTTTC
TRBJ2-2,-,-,TRBV5-1,CASSLVASIGELFF,TGCGCCAGCAGCTTGGTAGCCTCCATCGGGGAGCTGTTTTTT
TRBJ1-2,-,TRBD1,TRBV30,CAWSVGDRGNYGYTF,TGTGCCTGGAGTGTAGGGGACAGGGGTAACTATGGCTACACCTTC
TRBJ2-1,-,-,TRBV7-9,CASSRPGNHNEQFF,TGTGCCAGCAGCCGTCCAGGTAACCACAATGAGCAGTTCTTC
TRBJ1-6,-,-,TRBV5-6,CASSTLNRVTNSPLHF,TGTGCCAGCAGCACCCTCAACAGGGTAACGAATTCACCCCTCCACTTT
TRBJ1-3,-,TRBD1,TRBV9,CASSASGTGTGNTIYF,TGTGCCAGCAGCGCCTCCGGGACAGGGACTGGAAACACCATATATTTT
TRBJ2-2,-,TRBD2,TRBV7-9,CASSLVAGITGELFF,TGTGCCAGCAGCTTAGTAGCGGGGATCACCGGGGAGCTGTTTTTT
TRBJ2-3,-,TRBD2,TRBV7-3,CASSPRLAGGTDTQYF,TGTGCCAGCAGCCCCCGACTAGCGGGAGGCACAGATACGCAGTATTTT
TRBJ1-2,-,-,TRBV9,CASSQGPIPSYYGYTF,TGTGCCAGCAGCCAAGGACCGATTCCCTCTTACTATGGCTACACCTTC
TRBJ1-1,-,TRBD1,TRBV6-1,CASSDKPGQTNTEAFF,TGTGCCAGCAGTGATAAACCGGGACAGACGAACACTGAAGCTTTCTTT
TRBJ2-7,-,TRBD1,TRBV6-1,CASSLQGTGGHEQYF,TGTGCCAGCAGTCTTCAAGGGACAGGAGGTCACGAGCAGTACTTC
TRBJ1-5,-,-,TRBV29-1,CSAGDQNQPQHF,TGCAGCGCTGGGGACCAAAATCAGCCCCAGCATTTT
TRBJ2-7,-,-,TRBV7-9,CASSLEGRGLSYEQYF,TGTGCCAGCAGCTTAGAGGGGCGAGGCCTCTCCTACGAGCAGTACTTC
TRBJ1-3,-,-,TRBV11-2,CASSLDYQARNTIYF,TGTGCCAGCAGCTTAGATTACCAGGCTAGAAACACCATATATTTT
TRBJ2-3,once,-,TRBV7-6,CASSTQTDTQYF,TGTGCCAGCAGCACTCAGACAGATACGCAGTATTTT
TRBJ1-5,-,-,TRBV4-1,CASSQGTVHQPQHF,TGCGCCAGCAGCCAAGGGACAGTCCATCAGCCCCAGCATTTT
TRBJ1-4,-,TRBD1,TRBV7-6,CASSQWTGAGEKLFF,TGTGCCAGCAGCCAGTGGACAGGGGCGGGTGAAAAACTGTTTTTT